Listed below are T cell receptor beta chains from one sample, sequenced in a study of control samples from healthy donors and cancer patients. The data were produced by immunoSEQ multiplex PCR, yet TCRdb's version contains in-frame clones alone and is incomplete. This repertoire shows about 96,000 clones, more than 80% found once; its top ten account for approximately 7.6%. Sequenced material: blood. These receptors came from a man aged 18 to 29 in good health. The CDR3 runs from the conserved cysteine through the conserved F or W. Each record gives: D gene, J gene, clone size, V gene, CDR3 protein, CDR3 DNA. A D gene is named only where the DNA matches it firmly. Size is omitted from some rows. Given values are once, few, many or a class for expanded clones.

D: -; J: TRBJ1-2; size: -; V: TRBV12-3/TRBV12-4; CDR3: CASSSVPSYGYTF; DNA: TGTGCCAGCAGTTCCGTTCCGTCCTATGGCTACACCTTC
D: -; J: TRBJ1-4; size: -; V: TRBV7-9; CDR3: CASSLASGVAEKLFF; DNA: TGTGCCAGCAGCTTAGCGTCGGGGGTGGCTGAAAAACTGTTTTTT
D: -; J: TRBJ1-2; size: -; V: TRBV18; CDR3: CASSRSDSPPIYGYTF; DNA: TGTGCCAGCTCACGATCGGACAGCCCACCTATCTATGGCTACACCTTC
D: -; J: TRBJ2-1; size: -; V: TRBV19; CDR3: CASSRDFSYNEQFF; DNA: TGTGCCAGTTCCCGGGACTTCAGCTACAATGAGCAGTTCTTC
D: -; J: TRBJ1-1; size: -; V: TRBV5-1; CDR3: CASSPISGSTEAFF; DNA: TGCGCCAGCAGCCCCATCTCGGGTAGCACTGAAGCTTTCTTT
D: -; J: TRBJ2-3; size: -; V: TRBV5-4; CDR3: CASSSGEGEYF; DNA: TGTGCCAGCAGCTCCGGGGAGGGGGAGTATTTT
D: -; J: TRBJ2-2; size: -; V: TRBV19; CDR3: CASKGLASTGELFF; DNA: TGTGCCAGTAAGGGACTGGCGAGCACCGGGGAGCTGTTTTTT
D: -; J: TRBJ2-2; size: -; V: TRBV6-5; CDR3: CASRRSGTNTGELFF; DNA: TGTGCCAGCAGGCGTTCCGGGACTAACACCGGGGAGCTGTTTTTT
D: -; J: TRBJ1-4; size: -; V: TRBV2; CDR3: CASRHSTGWNEKLFF; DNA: TGTGCCAGCAGGCATTCGACAGGCTGGAATGAAAAACTGTTTTTT
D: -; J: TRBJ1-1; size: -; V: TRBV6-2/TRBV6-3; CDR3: CASSPGLTEAFF; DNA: TGTGCCAGCAGCCCCGGCCTCACTGAAGCTTTCTTT
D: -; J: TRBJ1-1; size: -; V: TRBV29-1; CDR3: CSVCSQGNTEAFF; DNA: TGCAGCGTTTGTTCTCAGGGGAACACTGAAGCTTTCTTT
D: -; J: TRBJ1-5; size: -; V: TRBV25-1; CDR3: CASRETGSNQPQHF; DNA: TGTGCCAGCAGGGAGACAGGTAGCAATCAGCCCCAGCATTTT
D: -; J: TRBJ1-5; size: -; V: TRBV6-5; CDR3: CASSPGQASNQPQHF; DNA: TGTGCCAGCAGTCCCGGGCAGGCTAGCAATCAGCCCCAGCATTTT
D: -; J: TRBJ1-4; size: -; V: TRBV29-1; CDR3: CSVEDYGEKLFF; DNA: TGCAGCGTTGAAGATTACGGTGAAAAACTGTTTTTT
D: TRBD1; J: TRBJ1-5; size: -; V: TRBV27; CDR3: CASSYRQGMQPQHF; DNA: TGTGCCAGCAGTTATAGACAGGGTATGCAGCCCCAGCATTTT
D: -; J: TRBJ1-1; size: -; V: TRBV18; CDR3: CASSPPEQGRAFF; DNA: TGTGCCAGCTCACCACCGGAGCAGGGTCGGGCTTTCTTT
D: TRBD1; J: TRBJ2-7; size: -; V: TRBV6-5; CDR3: CASRARDRSYEQYF; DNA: TGTGCCAGCAGGGCCCGGGACAGAAGCTACGAGCAGTACTTC
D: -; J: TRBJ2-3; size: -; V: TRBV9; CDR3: CASSEYGEDTQYF; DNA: TGTGCCAGCAGTGAATACGGTGAAGATACGCAGTATTTT
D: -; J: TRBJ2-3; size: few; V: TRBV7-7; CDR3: CASSLGRGSRTDTQYF; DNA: TGTGCTAGCAGCTTAGGGCGGGGCTCTCGCACAGATACGCAGTATTTT
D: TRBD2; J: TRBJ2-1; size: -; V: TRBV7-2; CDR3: CASSLVSGSRNEQFF; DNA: TGTGCCAGCAGCTTAGTTAGCGGGAGCCGGAATGAGCAGTTCTTC
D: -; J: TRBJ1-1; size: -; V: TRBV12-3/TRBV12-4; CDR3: CASSFSGTEAFF; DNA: TGTGCCAGCAGTTTCTCTGGGACTGAAGCTTTCTTT
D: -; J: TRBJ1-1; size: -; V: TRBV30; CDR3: CAWTVGATEAFF; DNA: TGTGCCTGGACTGTGGGGGCTACTGAAGCTTTCTTT
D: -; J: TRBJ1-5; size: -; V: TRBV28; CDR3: CASSLLEGRAQHF; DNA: TGTGCCAGCAGTTTACTAGAGGGGAGGGCCCAGCATTTT
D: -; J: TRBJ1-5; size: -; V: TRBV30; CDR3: CAWSGVWVHGLNQPQHF; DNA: TGTGCCTGGAGCGGGGTTTGGGTTCATGGTCTAAATCAGCCCCAGCATTTT
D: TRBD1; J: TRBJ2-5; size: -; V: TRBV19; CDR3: CASRGQGAKGETQYF; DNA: TGTGCCAGCAGGGGTCAGGGGGCTAAGGGAGAGACCCAGTACTTC
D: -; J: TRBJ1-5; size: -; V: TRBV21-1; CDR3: CASRTGSLKPQHF; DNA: TGTGCCAGCAGGACAGGGAGTTTGAAGCCCCAGCATTTT
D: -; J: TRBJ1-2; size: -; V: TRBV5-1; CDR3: CASSFGRPYGYTF; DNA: TGCGCCAGCAGCTTTGGCAGACCCTATGGCTACACCTTC
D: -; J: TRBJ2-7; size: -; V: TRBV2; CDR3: CASSEITYEQYF; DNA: TGTGCCAGCAGTGAAATTACCTACGAGCAGTACTTC
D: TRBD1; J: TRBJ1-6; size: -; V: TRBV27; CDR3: CASRETGPYNSPLHF; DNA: TGTGCCAGCAGAGAGACAGGGCCTTATAATTCACCCCTCCACTTT
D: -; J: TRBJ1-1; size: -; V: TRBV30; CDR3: CAWSVAMNTEAFF; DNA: TGTGCCTGGAGTGTTGCCATGAACACTGAAGCTTTCTTT
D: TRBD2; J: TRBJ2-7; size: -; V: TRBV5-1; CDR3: CASTLGGESPSYEQYF; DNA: TGCGCCAGCACACTCGGGGGGGAATCACCCTCCTACGAGCAGTACTTC
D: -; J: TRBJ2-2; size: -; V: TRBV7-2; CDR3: CASSIGQTGELFF; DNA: TGTGCCAGCAGCATAGGACAAACCGGGGAGCTGTTTTTT
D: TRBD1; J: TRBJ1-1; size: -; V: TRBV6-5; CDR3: CASSLLRDREAFF; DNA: TGTGCCAGCAGCCTACTCCGGGACAGGGAAGCTTTCTTT
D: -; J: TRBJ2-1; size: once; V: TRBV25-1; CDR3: CASSELSVGLGSYNEQFF; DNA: TGTGCCAGCAGTGAATTATCCGTAGGACTCGGCTCCTACAATGAGCAGTTCTTC
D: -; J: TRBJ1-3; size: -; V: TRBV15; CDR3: CATSRDGFSGNTIYF; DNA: TGTGCCACCAGCAGAGACGGATTCTCTGGAAACACCATATATTTT
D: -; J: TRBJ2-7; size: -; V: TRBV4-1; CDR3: CASSQETGVGSYEQYF; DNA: TGCGCCAGCAGCCAAGAGACGGGGGTCGGCTCCTACGAGCAGTACTTC
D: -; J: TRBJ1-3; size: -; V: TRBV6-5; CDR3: CASRRGGQTGNTIYF; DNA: TGTGCCAGTCGGCGGGGGGGGCAGACTGGAAACACCATATATTTT
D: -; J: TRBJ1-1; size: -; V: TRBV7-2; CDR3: CASSEYLRVEAFF; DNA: TGTGCCAGCAGCGAGTACCTTAGGGTTGAAGCTTTCTTT
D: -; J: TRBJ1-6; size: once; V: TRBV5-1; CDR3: CASSLKGDRLNSPLHF; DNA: TGCGCCAGCAGCTTAAAAGGGGATCGGTTAAATTCACCCCTCCACTTT
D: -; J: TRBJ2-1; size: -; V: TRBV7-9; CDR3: CASSLRLSPFDEQFF; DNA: TGTGCCAGCAGCTTACGTTTGTCGCCATTCGATGAGCAGTTCTTC
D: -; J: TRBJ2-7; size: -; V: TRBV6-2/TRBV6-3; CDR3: CASSLPTRVERSSYEQYF; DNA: TGTGCCAGCAGTCTCCCGACGCGTGTGGAGAGGAGCTCCTACGAGCAGTACTTC
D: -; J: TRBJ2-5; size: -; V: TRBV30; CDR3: CAWSVWETQYF; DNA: TGTGCCTGGAGTGTGTGGGAGACCCAGTACTTC
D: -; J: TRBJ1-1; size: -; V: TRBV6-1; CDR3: CASSDVLLDTEAFF; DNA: TGTGCCAGCAGTGACGTGTTGTTGGACACTGAAGCTTTCTTT
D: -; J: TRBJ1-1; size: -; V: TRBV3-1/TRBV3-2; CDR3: CASSPAGRGRDTEAFF; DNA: TGTGCCAGCAGCCCTGCTGGGAGGGGCAGGGACACTGAAGCTTTCTTT
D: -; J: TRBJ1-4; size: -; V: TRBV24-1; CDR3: CATSDLGLRGRANEKLFF; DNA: TGTGCCACCAGTGATTTGGGGTTGCGAGGCAGGGCGAATGAAAAACTGTTTTTT
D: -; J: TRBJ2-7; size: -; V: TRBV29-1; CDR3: CSVSQFVVQKSSYEQYF; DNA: TGCAGCGTGAGCCAATTTGTTGTACAGAAGAGCTCCTACGAGCAGTACTTC
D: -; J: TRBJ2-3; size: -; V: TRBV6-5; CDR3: CASSSGPTDTQYF; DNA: TGTGCCAGCAGCTCCGGACCCACAGATACGCAGTATTTT
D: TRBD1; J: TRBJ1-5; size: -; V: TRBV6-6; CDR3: CASSYRDSSNQSQHF; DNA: TGTGCCAGCAGTTACCGGGACAGTAGCAATCAGTCCCAGCATTTT
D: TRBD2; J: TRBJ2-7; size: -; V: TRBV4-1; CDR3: CASSQDLPTSGGTYEQYF; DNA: TGCGCCAGCAGCCAAGATCTCCCTACTAGCGGGGGAACCTACGAGCAGTACTTC